These T cell receptor beta chains were read from a single sample in a study of blood T cells in healthy people across ages. TCRdb redid the calling of the 5' RACE reads with MiXCR, one entry per CDR3 protein. The data hold more than 800,000 distinct CDR3 sequences, with around 30% observed a single time. The source material was blood. The receptors derive from a woman older than 75 in good health. The CDR3 runs from the conserved cysteine through the conserved F or W. Fields, in order: CDR3 DNA, CDR3 protein, clone size, V gene, J gene, D gene. D genes are given only for firm matches. Rows give clone size only sometimes, using once, few, many, or a class for an expanded clone.

DNA: TGTGCCAGCAGCTTAGGAAACGGGTACACCGGGGAGCTGTTTTTT; CDR3: CASSLGNGYTGELFF; size: NA; V: TRBV7-6; J: TRBJ2-2; D: NA
DNA: TGCGCCAGCAGCCAAAATTTGTGGGACGGAGGTACGCAGTATTTT; CDR3: CASSQNLWDGGTQYF; size: NA; V: TRBV4-3; J: TRBJ2-3; D: NA
DNA: TGTGCCAGTAGGCGCGGTGGGGCCAACGTCCTGACTTTC; CDR3: CASRRGGANVLTF; size: NA; V: TRBV19; J: TRBJ2-6; D: NA
DNA: TGTGCCAGCTCACCGGGGACAGCCTCCTACAATGAGCAGTACTTC; CDR3: CASSPGTASYNEQYF; size: few; V: TRBV18; J: TRBJ2-7; D: TRBD1
DNA: TGTGCCATCAGCCGCCAGACCCTCAGAGGGGCTTTCTTT; CDR3: CAISRQTLRGAFF; size: few; V: TRBV10-3; J: TRBJ1-1; D: NA
DNA: TGTGCCAGCAGTTTTTCAAAGGGTGTTAAGTGGGAGACCCAGTACTTC; CDR3: CASSFSKGVKWETQYF; size: NA; V: TRBV27; J: TRBJ2-5; D: NA
DNA: TGTGCCAGCAGTTACGTGGGGCCGTACCAAGAGACCCAGTACTTC; CDR3: CASSYVGPYQETQYF; size: many; V: TRBV6-2/TRBV6-3; J: TRBJ2-5; D: NA
DNA: NA; CDR3: CASSFGWGTELNQPPHF; size: NA; V: TRBV12-3/TRBV12-4; J: TRBJ1-5; D: NA
DNA: TGTGCCACCAGCAGAGTTCCCACCACCTACGAGCAGTACTTC; CDR3: CATSRVPTTYEQYF; size: many; V: TRBV15; J: TRBJ2-7; D: NA
DNA: TGTGCCAGCAGTTTAGACGGTTTAGGGGTGAACACCGGGGGGCTGTTTTTT; CDR3: CASSLDGLGVNTGGLFF; size: NA; V: TRBV28; J: TRBJ2-2; D: NA
DNA: TGTGCCAGCGGTTACTCGATAGGCGGGGCCACCTACGAGCAGTACTTC; CDR3: CASGYSIGGATYEQYF; size: NA; V: TRBV6-2/TRBV6-3; J: TRBJ2-7; D: NA
DNA: TGCAGTGCTAGCCGGCAGACCACAGATACGCAGTATTTT; CDR3: CSASRQTTDTQYF; size: NA; V: TRBV20-1; J: TRBJ2-3; D: NA
DNA: TGTACCAGCAGTGACAGGGTTTCCTATAATTCACCCCTCCACTTT; CDR3: CTSSDRVSYNSPLHF; size: NA; V: TRBV12-3/TRBV12-4; J: TRBJ1-6; D: TRBD1
DNA: TGTAGTGCCCCCGGGGATACTAGCGGGGTTTTGAATGAGCAGTACTTC; CDR3: CSAPGDTSGVLNEQYF; size: NA; V: TRBV20-1; J: TRBJ2-7; D: TRBD2
DNA: TGTGCCAGCAGTAGTGACAGGGGGCTGAGCGGGGAGCTGTTTTTT; CDR3: CASSSDRGLSGELFF; size: NA; V: TRBV7-8; J: TRBJ2-2; D: TRBD1
DNA: TGTGCCCGTAGTCCGCGAGCGGGGCCTTCAAACTACAATGAGCAGTTCTTC; CDR3: CARSPRAGPSNYNEQFF; size: NA; V: TRBV6-6; J: TRBJ2-1; D: TRBD2
DNA: TGTGCCATCAGTGTTGGTAGCAATCAGCCCCAGCATTTT; CDR3: CAISVGSNQPQHF; size: many; V: TRBV10-3; J: TRBJ1-5; D: NA
DNA: TGTGCCAGCAGTTTAAGGGACAGATTTAATCAGCCCCAGCATTTT; CDR3: CASSLRDRFNQPQHF; size: NA; V: TRBV28; J: TRBJ1-5; D: TRBD1
DNA: TGTGCCAGCAGCTTAGATAGGGGGCGCGAGGAGACCCAGTACTTC; CDR3: CASSLDRGREETQYF; size: many; V: TRBV7-8; J: TRBJ2-5; D: TRBD1
DNA: TGTGCCAGCAGCTCTACCAGGATGCAGTACTTC; CDR3: CASSSTRMQYF; size: NA; V: TRBV12-3/TRBV12-4; J: TRBJ2-7; D: NA
DNA: TGTGCCAGCAGCCTGGGAAATAACAATGAGCAGTTCTTC; CDR3: CASSLGNNNEQFF; size: NA; V: TRBV3-1; J: TRBJ2-1; D: NA
DNA: TGTGCCAGCAGCCCCGCGGGTGGCGCGAACACCGGGGAGCTGTTTTTT; CDR3: CASSPAGGANTGELFF; size: many; V: TRBV7-2; J: TRBJ2-2; D: NA
DNA: TGTGCCATCAGTGAAGATCCGGGGACAGGGGCTTATGGCTACACCTTC; CDR3: CAISEDPGTGAYGYTF; size: few; V: TRBV10-3; J: TRBJ1-2; D: TRBD1
DNA: TGTGCCTGGAGTGCTAGAAACAATGAGCAGTTCTTC; CDR3: CAWSARNNEQFF; size: many; V: TRBV30; J: TRBJ2-1; D: NA
DNA: TGTGCCAGCAGGGGAACTAATGAAAAACTGTTTTTT; CDR3: CASRGTNEKLFF; size: few; V: TRBV2; J: TRBJ1-4; D: NA
DNA: TGTGCCAGCTCACCACCGACGGAATCTTATGGCTACACCTTC; CDR3: CASSPPTESYGYTF; size: NA; V: TRBV18; J: TRBJ1-2; D: NA
DNA: TGCGCCAGCAGCCAAGACCCAACTAGCGGGGACTTAGGGGGCGAGCAGTACTTC; CDR3: CASSQDPTSGDLGGEQYF; size: NA; V: TRBV4-1; J: TRBJ2-7; D: TRBD2
DNA: TGTGCCAGCAGTTCATCGAACAGGGGAGGTGGCTACACCTTC; CDR3: CASSSSNRGGGYTF; size: few; V: TRBV7-2; J: TRBJ1-2; D: TRBD1
DNA: TGTGCCATCAGTGAGCCCCGCGAAGAGACCCAGTACTTC; CDR3: CAISEPREETQYF; size: NA; V: TRBV10-3; J: TRBJ2-5; D: NA
DNA: TGTGCCAGCAGCTTAGGATGGACAGCTTCCTATGGCTACACCTTC; CDR3: CASSLGWTASYGYTF; size: NA; V: TRBV7-2; J: TRBJ1-2; D: NA
DNA: TGTGCCTGGAGCCAGAGATCCGGGCCCCAGCATTTT; CDR3: CAWSQRSGPQHF; size: NA; V: TRBV30; J: TRBJ1-5; D: NA
DNA: TGTGCCAGCAGCTTGGCCCCGGGGGCAGGGCAGTACTTC; CDR3: CASSLAPGAGQYF; size: NA; V: TRBV5-6; J: TRBJ2-4; D: NA
DNA: TGTGCCTGGAGGATGCTAGTTCGGGAGACCCAGTACTTC; CDR3: CAWRMLVRETQYF; size: NA; V: TRBV30; J: TRBJ2-5; D: NA
DNA: TGTGCCAGCAGACACGGGGACAGAACAGCTGAAGCTTTCTTT; CDR3: CASRHGDRTAEAFF; size: many; V: TRBV6-2/TRBV6-3; J: TRBJ1-1; D: TRBD1
DNA: TGCAGTGCTTATACGGGGGCCCAAGAGACCCAGTACTTC; CDR3: CSAYTGAQETQYF; size: many; V: TRBV20-1; J: TRBJ2-5; D: NA
DNA: TGTGCCAGCAGTTTATCCAGCGGGGGGTATGAGACCCAGTACTTC; CDR3: CASSLSSGGYETQYF; size: many; V: TRBV6-6; J: TRBJ2-5; D: TRBD2
DNA: TGTGCCAGCAGCTTGGGGGTACTAGCGGGGACGCAGTATTTT; CDR3: CASSLGVLAGTQYF; size: many; V: TRBV7-2; J: TRBJ2-3; D: TRBD2
DNA: TGTGCCAGCAGTAGCGGACAGCTTAACTATGGCTACACCTTC; CDR3: CASSSGQLNYGYTF; size: NA; V: TRBV12-3/TRBV12-4; J: TRBJ1-2; D: NA
DNA: TGTGCCAGCATCCAGTCGCGGGGGAACAATGAGCAGTTCTTC; CDR3: CASIQSRGNNEQFF; size: many; V: TRBV7-9; J: TRBJ2-1; D: TRBD2
DNA: TGTGCCAGCAGTCAGACGGGGGGTCTCAAGCAGTACTTC; CDR3: CASSQTGGLKQYF; size: NA; V: TRBV7-2; J: TRBJ2-7; D: TRBD2
DNA: TGTGCCAGCAGTTACCCCTCAGGGGGGGACAATGAGCAGTTCTTC; CDR3: CASSYPSGGDNEQFF; size: many; V: TRBV6-2/TRBV6-3; J: TRBJ2-1; D: NA
DNA: TGTGCCAGCAGTGATCTGACAGGGGACTATGGCTACACCTTC; CDR3: CASSDLTGDYGYTF; size: many; V: TRBV6-1; J: TRBJ1-2; D: TRBD1
DNA: TGTGCCAGCAGCCCCCAGGGTCACCTCATGACTGAAGCTTTCTTT; CDR3: CASSPQGHLMTEAFF; size: NA; V: TRBV6-1; J: TRBJ1-1; D: NA
DNA: TGTGCCAGCAGCCAATTTGGGACAACGAACACTGAAGCTTTCTTT; CDR3: CASSQFGTTNTEAFF; size: few; V: TRBV4-2; J: TRBJ1-1; D: NA
DNA: TGCGCCGGCAGCTTAGACTTAGCGAATGAGCAGTTCTTC; CDR3: CAGSLDLANEQFF; size: NA; V: TRBV5-1; J: TRBJ2-1; D: NA
DNA: TGTGCCAGCAGCTTTGGGAACCGAGAAGAGACCCAGTACTTC; CDR3: CASSFGNREETQYF; size: many; V: TRBV7-9; J: TRBJ2-5; D: NA
DNA: TGTGCCAGCAGGTTGACTGGCGGAGAGCAGTACTTC; CDR3: CASRLTGGEQYF; size: NA; V: TRBV6-5; J: TRBJ2-7; D: NA
DNA: TGTGCCTGGAGTGTAGGGAGCGGGGGGTCCTACAATGAGCAGTTCTTC; CDR3: CAWSVGSGGSYNEQFF; size: many; V: TRBV30; J: TRBJ2-1; D: TRBD2
DNA: TGCAGTGCTAGAGGGGGCCAGGGTGGTCACGAGCAGTACTTC; CDR3: CSARGGQGGHEQYF; size: many; V: TRBV20-1; J: TRBJ2-7; D: NA
DNA: TGCAGTGCTAGGCGGGTGACTGAAGCTTTCTTT; CDR3: CSARRVTEAFF; size: few; V: TRBV20-1; J: TRBJ1-1; D: NA
DNA: TGCGCCAGCAGCCAAGTCTTGACGGTATCCTACGAGCAGTACTTC; CDR3: CASSQVLTVSYEQYF; size: many; V: TRBV4-1; J: TRBJ2-7; D: NA
DNA: TGTGCCAGCAGCCCTATACCGGGGGAGATGGGCGAAAAACTGTTTTTT; CDR3: CASSPIPGEMGEKLFF; size: NA; V: TRBV7-6; J: TRBJ1-4; D: NA
DNA: TGTGCCAGCAGTTACGCTGAGATCGCTCAGGGTGAGCAGTACTTC; CDR3: CASSYAEIAQGEQYF; size: NA; V: TRBV6-6; J: TRBJ2-7; D: NA
DNA: TGTGCCAGCAAGTCACAGACCACAGATACGCAGTATTTT; CDR3: CASKSQTTDTQYF; size: few; V: TRBV5-4; J: TRBJ2-3; D: NA
DNA: TGTGCCAGTAGTATGGAGGCACAGGGGGGGATTAAATTACATGGCTACACCTTC; CDR3: CASSMEAQGGIKLHGYTF; size: NA; V: TRBV19; J: TRBJ1-2; D: TRBD1